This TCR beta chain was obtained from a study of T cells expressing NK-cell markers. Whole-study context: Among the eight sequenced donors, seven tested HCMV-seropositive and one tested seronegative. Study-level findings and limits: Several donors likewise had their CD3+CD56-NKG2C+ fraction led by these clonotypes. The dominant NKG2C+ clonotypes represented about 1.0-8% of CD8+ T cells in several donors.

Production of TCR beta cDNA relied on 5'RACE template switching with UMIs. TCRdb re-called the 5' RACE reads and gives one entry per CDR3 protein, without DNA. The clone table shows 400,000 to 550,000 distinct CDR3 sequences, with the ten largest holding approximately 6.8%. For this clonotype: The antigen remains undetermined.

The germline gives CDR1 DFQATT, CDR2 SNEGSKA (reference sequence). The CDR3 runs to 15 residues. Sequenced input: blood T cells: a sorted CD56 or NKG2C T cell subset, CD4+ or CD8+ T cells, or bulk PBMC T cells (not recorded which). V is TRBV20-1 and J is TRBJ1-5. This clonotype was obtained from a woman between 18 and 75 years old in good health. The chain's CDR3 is CSAPPGTAATWPQHF.